Shown below are 17 T cell receptor beta chains from a single sample sequenced in a study of beta chain features in type 1 diabetes (dated by TCRdb to between 2017 and 2018). Points the paper makes about the study in general: Type 1 diabetes patients showed a moderate but significant shortening of TCRB CDR3 length in all four CD4+ subsets.

What these receptors recognize is not known. Library generation was performed with the immunoSEQ multiplex PCR assay. The entire amount of isolated RNA was reverse transcribed using the High Capacity cDNA Reverse Transcription Kit, so the sequenced TCRB transcripts were expressed ones. TCRdb mirrors the immuneACCESS table, restricted to in-frame sequences. Some clones are absent from its copies; in checked studies, under half trace to an unresolved V gene, and the reason for the others is unknown. The sample table holds roughly 340,000 clones, of which around 13% were seen once. The ten largest clones represent around 0.0099% of the sample. The sequencing input was naive CD4+ T cells from blood. Taken with the paper, the label for cell subset or site translates to: true naive CD4+ T cells. These receptors were obtained from a woman younger than 35 with type 1 diabetes.

V is TRBV7-9 and J is TRBJ2-7; 7 bases align to TRBD2. This CDR3 is built from 13 residues. Germline-derived CDR1 and CDR2 are SEHNR and FQNEAQ (reference sequence). V was pared by 1 base and J by 5 bases, with 2 bases of the junction left unmatched. Here the CDR3 reads CASSLGAGDEQYF. The DNA of the CDR3 is TGTGCCAGCAGCTTAGGCGCGGGGGACGAGCAGTACTTC.

The chain has TRBV5-1 and TRBJ2-2; D not resolved. The CDR3 is 14 amino acids. CDR1 SGHRS and CDR2 YFSETQ come from the germline V gene. The ends were cut back, 4 bases at V and 1 base at J, with 8 bases in the middle. The CDR3 here is CASSISVNTGELFF. DNA of the CDR3: TGCGCCAGCAGCATTTCCGTGAACACCGGGGAGCTGTTTTTT.

This clone has a handful of counts. The chain's CDR3 is CASRTTGSFTDTQYF. CDR3 coding DNA: TGTGCCAGCAGAACGACCGGGAGTTTCACAGATACGCAGTATTTT. The chain links TRBV7-2 to TRBJ2-3; tentatively, D is TRBD2 (6 bases). The V and J ends lost 6 bases and 2 bases respectively, with 15 bases between them. CDR3 length equals 15 residues. Germline V CDR1 and CDR2: SGHTA, FQGNSA.

V gene TRBV7-9 combines with J gene TRBJ2-7; 11 nucleotides line up with TRBD1. The V and J ends lost 4 bases and 4 bases, in that order; junction bases with no gene match: 6. CDR1 is SEHNR, CDR2 FQNEAQ, per germline (reference sequence). The CDR3 has 15 residues. CDR3 sequence reads: CASSSMGTGGYEQYF. In DNA, the CDR3 is TGTGCCAGCAGCTCTATGGGGACAGGGGGATACGAGCAGTACTTC.

The chain combines TRBV5-5 with TRBJ1-2, with 7 bases lining up with TRBD1. Germline trimming cut 0 bases from V and 1 base from J; bases unmatched to any gene: 12. This CDR3 is built from 18 residues. The V gene's germline CDR1 is SGHKS and CDR2 YYEKEE (reference sequence). CDR3: CASSLAPPNRGFNYGYTF. The CDR3 DNA follows: TGTGCCAGCAGCTTGGCGCCCCCTAACAGGGGATTTAACTATGGCTACACCTTC.

The rearrangement links TRBV11-2 to TRBJ2-1; TRBD2 matches at 11 bases. In germline, CDR1 is SGHAT, CDR2 FQNNGV. V was pared by 8 bases and J by 10 bases, with 10 bases of the junction left unmatched. The CDR3 totals 14 residues. CDR3 sequence (DNA): TGTGCCAGCGCCACGATAGCGGGGGGGCGCGAGCAGTTCTTC. As protein: CASATIAGGREQFF.

V usage is TRBV4-3 and J usage is TRBJ2-5; 7 bases agree with TRBD1. CDR1 is LGHNA, CDR2 YSLEER, per germline. The CDR3 length is 15 residues. The V gene end was trimmed by 4 bases and the J gene end by 5 bases; junction bases not matched to a gene: 10. This CDR3 reads CASSPSGGSRETQYF. The CDR3 DNA sequence: TGCGCCAGCAGCCCATCAGGGGGAAGCAGGGAGACCCAGTACTTC.

Only a few counts were recorded for this clone. This chain joins TRBV6-5 and TRBJ1-6; D gene uncertain. The length of the CDR3 is 14 residues. V was cut by 1 base and J by 10 bases, with 11 bases left in between. Germline-derived CDR1 and CDR2 are MNHEY and SVGAGI. The CDR3 nucleotides are TGTGCCAGCAGTTACTGGGGATCGGGGTCACCCCTCCACTTT. Protein: CASSYWGSGSPLHF.

This clone has just a few counts. The rearrangement uses TRBV4-3 and TRBJ1-5; D is unclear. The CDR3 runs to 15 residues. CDR1 and CDR2 (germline): LGHNA, YSLEER. V gave up 0 bases and J gave up 3 bases, with 9 bases separating them. CDR3 residues: CASSQDAQINQPQHF. The CDR3 DNA reads TGCGCCAGCAGCCAAGATGCCCAGATCAATCAGCCCCAGCATTTT.

This sequence joins TRBV4-3 and TRBJ1-4; a weak D match, TRBD1 (6 bases). The CDR3 length is 18 residues. The germline V gene encodes CDR1 LGHNA and CDR2 YSLEER. The V and J ends lost 2 bases and 7 bases respectively, with 23 bases between them. The CDR3 coding sequence is TGCGCCAGCAGCCAAACTTCCGGGACACTCTTCTGGGCTGAAAAACTGTTTTTT. Residues: CASSQTSGTLFWAEKLFF.

The V call is TRBV14, the J call TRBJ2-3; TRBD2 aligns across 7 bases. V lost 4 bases to trimming and J lost 2 bases; unmatched junction nucleotides: 6. The CDR3 contains 15 residues. Per germline, CDR1 SGHDN and CDR2 FVKESK. CDR3 residues: CASSLRDYNTDTQYF. CDR3 nucleotides: TGTGCCAGCAGCCTCAGGGACTACAACACAGATACGCAGTATTTT.

This clone was seen a handful of times. This chain uses TRBV7-9 with TRBJ2-5, with 10 bases aligning to TRBD1. Germline CDR1 SEHNR, CDR2 FQNEAQ (reference sequence). V shed 5 bases, J shed 5 bases, and the junction held 5 bases outside the gene matches. The CDR3 has 14 amino acids. This CDR3 is CASSLTGGGETQYF. The CDR3 region has the DNA TGTGCCAGCAGCCTGACAGGGGGCGGGGAGACCCAGTACTTC.

V and J are TRBV28 and TRBJ2-3; TRBD2 aligns across 7 bases. The length of the CDR3 is 17 residues. The V gene's germline CDR1 is MDHEN and CDR2 SYDVKM. The trim removed 7 bases at V and 0 bases at J, leaving 13 bases unmatched. CDR3 bases: TGTGCCAGCATGGGGCGATGGGGGAGGGAAAGCACAGATACGCAGTATTTT. Protein product: CASMGRWGRESTDTQYF.

The chain uses TRBV5-1 and TRBJ2-3; tentative D call: TRBD2 (5 bases). Germline CDR1 and CDR2: SGHRS and YFSETQ. Deletions cut 0 bases from V and 5 bases from J, with 16 bases between. This CDR3 region has 16 residues. The CDR3 DNA reads TGCGCCAGCAGCTTGGCTGGCGGGTCTCCAGGAGATACGCAGTATTTT. Translating gives CASSLAGGSPGDTQYF.

This sequence joins TRBV6-5 and TRBJ2-3, with D possibly matching TRBD2 (5 bases). The CDR3 length is 13 residues. Per the germline V gene, CDR1 is MNHEY and CDR2 is SVGAGI. V was cut by 6 bases and J by 0 bases, with 7 bases left in between. DNA for the CDR3: TGTGCCAGCAGGCGGACTAGCACAGATACGCAGTATTTT. Translated, it gives CASRRTSTDTQYF.

This clone was found a few times. The chain is built from TRBV18 and TRBJ1-5; TRBD1 might be the D (5 bases). The CDR3 length is 15 residues. The germline gives CDR1 KGHSH, CDR2 LQKENI. V lost 1 base and J lost 5, with 12 bases in between. The CDR3 spells CASSPLGTRDQPQHF. Written as DNA, the CDR3 is TGTGCCAGCTCACCACTCGGGACTCGGGATCAGCCCCAGCATTTT.

The chain carries TRBV7-2 and TRBJ2-3; D might be TRBD1 (5 bases). The CDR3 sequence is 16 residues long. CDR1 SGHTA and CDR2 FQGNSA come from the germline V gene. Deletions cut 8 bases from V and 0 bases from J, with 18 bases between. CDR3 in DNA: TGTGCCAGCTTCCGCGGTAGGGCAGGGAGCACAGATACGCAGTATTTT. This encodes CASFRGRAGSTDTQYF. Looking up the rest from reference TRBV7-2 and TRBJ2-3 gives the full variable domain: GAGVSQSPSNKVTEKGKDVELRCDPISGHTALYWYRQSLGQGLEFLIYFQGNSAPDKSGLPSDRFSAERTGGSVSTLTIQRTQQEDSAVYLCASFRGRAGSTDTQYFGPGTRLTVL.